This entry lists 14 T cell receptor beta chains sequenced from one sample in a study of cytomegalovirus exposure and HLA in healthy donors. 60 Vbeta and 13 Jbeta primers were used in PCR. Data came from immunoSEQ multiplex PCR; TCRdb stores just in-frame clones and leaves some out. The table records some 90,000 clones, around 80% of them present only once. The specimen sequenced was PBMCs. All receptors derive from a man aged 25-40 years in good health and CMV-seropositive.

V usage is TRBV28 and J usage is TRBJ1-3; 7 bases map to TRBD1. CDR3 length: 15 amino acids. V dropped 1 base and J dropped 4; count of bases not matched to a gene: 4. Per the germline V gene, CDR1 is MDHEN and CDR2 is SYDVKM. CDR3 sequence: CASSLFRGLGNTIYF. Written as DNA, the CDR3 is TGTGCCAGCAGTTTATTTAGGGGGCTGGGAAACACCATATATTTT.

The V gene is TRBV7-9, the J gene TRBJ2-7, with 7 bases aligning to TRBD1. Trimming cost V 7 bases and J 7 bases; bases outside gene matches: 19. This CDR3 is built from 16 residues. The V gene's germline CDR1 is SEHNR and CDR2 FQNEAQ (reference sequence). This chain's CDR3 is CASTPDRTGDLLEQYF. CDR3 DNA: TGTGCCAGCACCCCCGACCGGACAGGCGACCTCTTGGAGCAGTACTTC.

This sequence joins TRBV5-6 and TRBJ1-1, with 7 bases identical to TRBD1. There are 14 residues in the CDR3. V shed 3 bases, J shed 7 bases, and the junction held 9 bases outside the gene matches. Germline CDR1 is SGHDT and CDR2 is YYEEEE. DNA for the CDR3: TGTGCCAGCAGCTCCCGACAGGGAAAATTTGAAGCTTTCTTT. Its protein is CASSSRQGKFEAFF.

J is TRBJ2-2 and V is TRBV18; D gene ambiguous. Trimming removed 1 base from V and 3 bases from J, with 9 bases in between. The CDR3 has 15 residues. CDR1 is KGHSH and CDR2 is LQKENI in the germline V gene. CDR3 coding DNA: TGTGCCAGCTCACCACGGTTCGCGGACACCGGGGAGCTGTTTTTT. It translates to CASSPRFADTGELFF.

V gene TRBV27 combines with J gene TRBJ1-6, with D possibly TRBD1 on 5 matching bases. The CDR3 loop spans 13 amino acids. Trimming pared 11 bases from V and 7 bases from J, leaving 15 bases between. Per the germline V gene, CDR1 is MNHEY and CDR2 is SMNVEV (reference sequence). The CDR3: CACSGLLNSPLHF. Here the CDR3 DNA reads TGTGCCTGCTCGGGACTCTTAAATTCACCCCTCCACTTT.

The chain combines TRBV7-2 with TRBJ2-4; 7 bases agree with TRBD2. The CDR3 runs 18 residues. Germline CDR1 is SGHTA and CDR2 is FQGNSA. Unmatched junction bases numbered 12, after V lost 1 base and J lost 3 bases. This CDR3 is CASSLERPPQRDKNIQYF. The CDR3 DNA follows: TGTGCCAGCAGCTTAGAACGGCCACCACAGCGGGACAAAAACATTCAGTACTTC.

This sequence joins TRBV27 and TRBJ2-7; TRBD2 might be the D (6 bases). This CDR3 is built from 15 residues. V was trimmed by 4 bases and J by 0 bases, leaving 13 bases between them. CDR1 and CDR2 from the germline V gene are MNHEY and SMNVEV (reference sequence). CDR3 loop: CASSSRGSHSYEQYF. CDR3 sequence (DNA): TGTGCCAGCAGTTCCCGGGGGAGTCACTCCTACGAGCAGTACTTC.

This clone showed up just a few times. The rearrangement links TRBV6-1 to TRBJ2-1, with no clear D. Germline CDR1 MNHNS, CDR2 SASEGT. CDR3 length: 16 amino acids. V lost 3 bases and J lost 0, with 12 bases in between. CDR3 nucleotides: TGTGCCAGCAGTGACCGAACTCCGAGCTCCTACAATGAGCAGTTCTTC. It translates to CASSDRTPSSYNEQFF.

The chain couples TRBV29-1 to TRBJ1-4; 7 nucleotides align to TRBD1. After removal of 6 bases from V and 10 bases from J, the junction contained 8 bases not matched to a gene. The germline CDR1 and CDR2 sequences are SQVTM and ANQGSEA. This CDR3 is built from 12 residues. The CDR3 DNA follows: TGCAGCGTGACAACAGGGGAAGGAAAACTGTTTTTT. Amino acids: CSVTTGEGKLFF.

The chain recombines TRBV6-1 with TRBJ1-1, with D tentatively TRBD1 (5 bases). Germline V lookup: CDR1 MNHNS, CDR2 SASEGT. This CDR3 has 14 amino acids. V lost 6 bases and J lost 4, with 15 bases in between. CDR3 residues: CASSPGAGVTEAFF. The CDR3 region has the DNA TGTGCCAGCAGCCCCGGGGCGGGGGTCACTGAAGCTTTCTTT.

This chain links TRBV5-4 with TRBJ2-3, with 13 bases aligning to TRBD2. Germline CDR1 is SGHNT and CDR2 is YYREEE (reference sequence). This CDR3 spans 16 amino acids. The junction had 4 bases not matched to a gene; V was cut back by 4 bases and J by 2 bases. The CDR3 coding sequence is TGTGCCAGCAGCGGGACTAGCGGGGAGAACACAGATACGCAGTATTTT. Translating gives CASSGTSGENTDTQYF.

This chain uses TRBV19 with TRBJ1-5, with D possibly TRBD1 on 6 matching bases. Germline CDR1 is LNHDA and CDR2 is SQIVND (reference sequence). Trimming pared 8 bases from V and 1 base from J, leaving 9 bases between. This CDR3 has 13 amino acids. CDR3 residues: CASADRSNQPQHF. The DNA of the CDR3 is TGTGCCAGTGCCGACAGGAGCAATCAGCCCCAGCATTTT. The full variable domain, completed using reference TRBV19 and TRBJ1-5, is DGGITQSPKYLFRKEGQNVTLSCEQNLNHDAMYWYRQDPGQGLRLIYYSQIVNDFQKGDIAEGYSVSREKKESFPLTVTSAQKNPTAFYLCASADRSNQPQHFGDGTRLSIL.

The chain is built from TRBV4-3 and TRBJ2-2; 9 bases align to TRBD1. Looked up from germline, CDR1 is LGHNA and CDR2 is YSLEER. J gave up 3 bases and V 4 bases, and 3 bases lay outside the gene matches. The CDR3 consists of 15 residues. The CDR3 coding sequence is TGCGCCAGCAGCCCCGGGACAGGGCACACCGGGGAGCTGTTTTTT. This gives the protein CASSPGTGHTGELFF.

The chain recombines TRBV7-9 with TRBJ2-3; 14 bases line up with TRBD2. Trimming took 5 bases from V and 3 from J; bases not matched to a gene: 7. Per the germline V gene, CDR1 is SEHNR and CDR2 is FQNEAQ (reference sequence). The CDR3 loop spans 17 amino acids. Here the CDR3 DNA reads TGTGCCAGCAGCAAAGGGACTAGCGGGAGTCGTACAGATACGCAGTATTTT. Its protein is CASSKGTSGSRTDTQYF.